A selection of T cell receptor beta chains follows, all from one sample in a study of blood T cell repertoires in COVID-19. The assay was immunoSEQ multiplex PCR, and TCRdb's table has in-frame clones only and misses some. The sample lists 270,000 or so clones, around 93% occurring once. Sample: PBMCs or T cells enriched from blood (not recorded which). These receptors were collected from a man aged 35-49 years who had been exposed to COVID-19. Each CDR3 is given with its conserved first and last residue. D genes are given only for firm matches. Clone size, where shown, is once, few, many, or a class for clones that have expanded.

V gene	D gene	clone size	J gene	CDR3 DNA	CDR3 protein
TRBV11-2	NA	NA	TRBJ2-7	TGTGCCAGCAGCTGGGCCCACCGATACGAGCAGTACTTC	CASSWAHRYEQYF
TRBV7-9	TRBD2	NA	TRBJ2-4	TGTGCCAGCAGCTTAGAGGTTGGGCTAGCGGGGCAGTACTTC	CASSLEVGLAGQYF
TRBV1	NA	NA	TRBJ2-7	TGCACCAGCAGCACAAAAGCGGAGCCCTCCTACGAGCAGTACTTC	CTSSTKAEPSYEQYF
TRBV28	TRBD1	few	TRBJ2-2	TGTGCCAGCAGTACGACAGGGATCACCGGGGAGCTGTTTTTT	CASSTTGITGELFF
TRBV28	NA	NA	TRBJ1-2	TGTGCCAGCAGTTTGGGCCATACGAGAGGCTACACCTTC	CASSLGHTRGYTF
TRBV3-1/TRBV3-2	NA	NA	TRBJ2-2	TGTGCCAGCAGCCAACAGTACGGCCCAGGGGTCCCCGGGGAGCTGTTTTTT	CASSQQYGPGVPGELFF
TRBV3-1/TRBV3-2	NA	NA	TRBJ2-1	TGTGCCAGCAGCCAAATTGCAGGGGGGCGGGCCAATGAGCAGTTCTTC	CASSQIAGGRANEQFF
TRBV28	NA	NA	TRBJ2-1	TGTGCCAGCAGTTCAACCGACACCCGCAAAGGGCAGTTCTTC	CASSSTDTRKGQFF
TRBV2	TRBD1	NA	TRBJ2-3	TGTGCCAGCAGCAGGTCCCGGGACAGGGTCACAGATACGCAGTATTTT	CASSRSRDRVTDTQYF
TRBV27	TRBD1	NA	TRBJ1-6	TGTGCCAGCAGTCCGGGACAGGGGAATTCACCCCTCCACTTT	CASSPGQGNSPLHF
TRBV29-1	NA	NA	TRBJ1-1	TGCAGCGTACACAGGGACCTGAACACTGAAGCTTTCTTT	CSVHRDLNTEAFF
TRBV7-2	NA	NA	TRBJ1-1	TGTGCCAGCAGCCCGAAACAGCAGAACACTGAAGCTTTCTTT	CASSPKQQNTEAFF